This T cell receptor (beta chain) emerged from a study of T cells in Graves' hyperthyroidism and ophthalmopathy. Researchers took RNA transcripts and amplified the TCR beta CDR3 regions from them. The HTBI set primed first-round TCR CDR3 RT-PCR. TCRdb re-called the multiplex PCR reads through MiXCR, storing one row per CDR3 protein. The table has approximately 610,000 distinct CDR3 sequences, roughly 14% seen once. Unmatched junction bases numbered 3, after V lost 4 bases and J lost 0 bases. The CDR3 is 15 amino acids. Germline V gene data show CDR1 as GTSNPN and CDR2 as SVGIG (reference sequence). This clonotype appeared many times. Fresh peripheral blood, around 10 ml, yielded the PBMCs.

Source material: blood. This receptor was identified in a woman between 35 and 50 years old with Graves' ophthalmopathy. The chain has TRBV30 and TRBJ2-7; 13 positions match TRBD2. CDR3 protein: CAWKGTSGNSYEQYF. The CDR3 DNA follows: TGTGCCTGGAAAGGGACTAGCGGGAACTCCTACGAGCAGTACTTC.